This T cell receptor beta chain was identified during a study of blood T cells in healthy people across ages (dated by TCRdb to the mid-2010s). For the study in its entirety: In model experiments, template switching captured about one uniquely barcoded TCR beta cDNA molecule for every two T cells. For two donors (one aged 18 to 29 and one aged 80 or older), the study analyzed two additional independent replicas of 1 million unique cDNA reads from the same blood draw. Four age groups were formed from the donors: young (average roughly 15 years), middle-aged (approximately 39), aged (62) and long-lived (82). Donors of different ages were randomly distributed across sequencing lanes to avoid experimental bias. To track age-related changes in TCR beta repertoire diversity, the study relied on deep sequencing normalized with unique cDNA molecular identifiers. What the authors observed across the whole study: Total diversity estimates from one million sequenced T cells were considered lower bounds and underestimates. Because profiling used bulk unsorted PBMCs, naive and antigen-experienced compartments could not be compared conclusively. Because donor CMV infection status was unknown, age-related changes in expanded clonotypes were potentially confounded. Compared with the aged group, the long-lived group had more naive CD4+ T cells, fewer expanded clones and increased TCR diversity, a pattern suggesting age selection. Observed TCR beta diversity correlated strongly with the percentage of naive T cells measured by flow cytometry. Observed TCR beta diversity per million T cells fell roughly linearly with age, and a significant reduction was already apparent by age around 39.

The library was prepared using 5' RACE. TCRdb records Illumina HiSeq 2500 as the sequencer. A second PCR of roughly 6 to 12 cycles was run with a J-beta primer mix and a sample-barcoded 5' primer. A unique molecular identifier was introduced onto each TCR beta cDNA molecule by a template-switch 5' adaptor carrying 12 random nucleotides. Each sample yielded at least 2.5 million CDR3-containing paired-end reads. First-strand cDNA was synthesized from all RNA with the Mint cDNA synthesis kit, primed by a TRBC-specific oligonucleotide. Following uracil-DNA glycosylase treatment, a first 18-cycle PCR with universal primers M1SS and BC2_uni_R was performed on all cDNA. On the study's bioinformatics: For normalization, 1 million high-quality reads were randomly selected from each sample, with every read carrying a distinct molecular identifier. Instead of being binned into consensus sequences, reads that shared molecular identifiers were thrown out. CDR3 identification, clonotype clustering and error correction used MiTCR with a Q25 quality threshold and the strictest error-elimination algorithm. A nonparametric unseen species model with Euler transformation was used to estimate a lower bound on total TCR beta diversity. TCRdb applied fastp at Q25 and MiXCR to the public reads, then kept only in-frame beta chains. For every CDR3 protein sequence, its rows merge into one entry that carries the most common genes and DNA. The V and J calls follow TCRdb's processing rather than the paper's. This sample gives hundreds of thousands of distinct CDR3 sequences in total; 50% to 65% of them show up just once. About 38% of the sample goes to the ten largest clones.

Note on this clonotype: The antigen it recognizes is unknown. Base qualities are missing; no much larger clone stands one base away.

The donors were some 39 Caucasian individuals from Russia, aged roughly 6 to 95 years, who were systemically healthy. Roughly 10 milliliters of peripheral blood were collected from each donor into EDTA-treated Vacutainer tubes. PBMCs were isolated by Ficoll-Paque density-gradient centrifugation, with at least 6.5 million obtained per sample. Trizol reagent was used to extract total RNA from PBMCs, with at least 5.5 micrograms per sample. The percentages of naive CD45RAhigh/CD27high T cells were determined by flow cytometry on a PBMC aliquot from every donor. Here V drops 6 bases and J drops 4 bases, and the junction holds 4 bases not matched to any gene. Based on the germline V gene (reference sequence), the CDR1 and CDR2 sequences are DFQATT and SNEGSKA. Taken from cysteine to phenylalanine, the CDR3 has 12 residues. Kept here is only the CDR3 DNA, which spans 36 bases and is read in frame from base 1.

This chain joins TRBV20-1 to TRBJ1-1; a stretch of 8 junction bases matches TRBD1. The TCR originated in a man older than 75 in good health. Sequenced sample: blood. CDR3 reads: CSANRGGTEAFF. In nucleotides, the sequence is TGCAGTGCAAACAGGGGGGGCACTGAAGCTTTCTTT.